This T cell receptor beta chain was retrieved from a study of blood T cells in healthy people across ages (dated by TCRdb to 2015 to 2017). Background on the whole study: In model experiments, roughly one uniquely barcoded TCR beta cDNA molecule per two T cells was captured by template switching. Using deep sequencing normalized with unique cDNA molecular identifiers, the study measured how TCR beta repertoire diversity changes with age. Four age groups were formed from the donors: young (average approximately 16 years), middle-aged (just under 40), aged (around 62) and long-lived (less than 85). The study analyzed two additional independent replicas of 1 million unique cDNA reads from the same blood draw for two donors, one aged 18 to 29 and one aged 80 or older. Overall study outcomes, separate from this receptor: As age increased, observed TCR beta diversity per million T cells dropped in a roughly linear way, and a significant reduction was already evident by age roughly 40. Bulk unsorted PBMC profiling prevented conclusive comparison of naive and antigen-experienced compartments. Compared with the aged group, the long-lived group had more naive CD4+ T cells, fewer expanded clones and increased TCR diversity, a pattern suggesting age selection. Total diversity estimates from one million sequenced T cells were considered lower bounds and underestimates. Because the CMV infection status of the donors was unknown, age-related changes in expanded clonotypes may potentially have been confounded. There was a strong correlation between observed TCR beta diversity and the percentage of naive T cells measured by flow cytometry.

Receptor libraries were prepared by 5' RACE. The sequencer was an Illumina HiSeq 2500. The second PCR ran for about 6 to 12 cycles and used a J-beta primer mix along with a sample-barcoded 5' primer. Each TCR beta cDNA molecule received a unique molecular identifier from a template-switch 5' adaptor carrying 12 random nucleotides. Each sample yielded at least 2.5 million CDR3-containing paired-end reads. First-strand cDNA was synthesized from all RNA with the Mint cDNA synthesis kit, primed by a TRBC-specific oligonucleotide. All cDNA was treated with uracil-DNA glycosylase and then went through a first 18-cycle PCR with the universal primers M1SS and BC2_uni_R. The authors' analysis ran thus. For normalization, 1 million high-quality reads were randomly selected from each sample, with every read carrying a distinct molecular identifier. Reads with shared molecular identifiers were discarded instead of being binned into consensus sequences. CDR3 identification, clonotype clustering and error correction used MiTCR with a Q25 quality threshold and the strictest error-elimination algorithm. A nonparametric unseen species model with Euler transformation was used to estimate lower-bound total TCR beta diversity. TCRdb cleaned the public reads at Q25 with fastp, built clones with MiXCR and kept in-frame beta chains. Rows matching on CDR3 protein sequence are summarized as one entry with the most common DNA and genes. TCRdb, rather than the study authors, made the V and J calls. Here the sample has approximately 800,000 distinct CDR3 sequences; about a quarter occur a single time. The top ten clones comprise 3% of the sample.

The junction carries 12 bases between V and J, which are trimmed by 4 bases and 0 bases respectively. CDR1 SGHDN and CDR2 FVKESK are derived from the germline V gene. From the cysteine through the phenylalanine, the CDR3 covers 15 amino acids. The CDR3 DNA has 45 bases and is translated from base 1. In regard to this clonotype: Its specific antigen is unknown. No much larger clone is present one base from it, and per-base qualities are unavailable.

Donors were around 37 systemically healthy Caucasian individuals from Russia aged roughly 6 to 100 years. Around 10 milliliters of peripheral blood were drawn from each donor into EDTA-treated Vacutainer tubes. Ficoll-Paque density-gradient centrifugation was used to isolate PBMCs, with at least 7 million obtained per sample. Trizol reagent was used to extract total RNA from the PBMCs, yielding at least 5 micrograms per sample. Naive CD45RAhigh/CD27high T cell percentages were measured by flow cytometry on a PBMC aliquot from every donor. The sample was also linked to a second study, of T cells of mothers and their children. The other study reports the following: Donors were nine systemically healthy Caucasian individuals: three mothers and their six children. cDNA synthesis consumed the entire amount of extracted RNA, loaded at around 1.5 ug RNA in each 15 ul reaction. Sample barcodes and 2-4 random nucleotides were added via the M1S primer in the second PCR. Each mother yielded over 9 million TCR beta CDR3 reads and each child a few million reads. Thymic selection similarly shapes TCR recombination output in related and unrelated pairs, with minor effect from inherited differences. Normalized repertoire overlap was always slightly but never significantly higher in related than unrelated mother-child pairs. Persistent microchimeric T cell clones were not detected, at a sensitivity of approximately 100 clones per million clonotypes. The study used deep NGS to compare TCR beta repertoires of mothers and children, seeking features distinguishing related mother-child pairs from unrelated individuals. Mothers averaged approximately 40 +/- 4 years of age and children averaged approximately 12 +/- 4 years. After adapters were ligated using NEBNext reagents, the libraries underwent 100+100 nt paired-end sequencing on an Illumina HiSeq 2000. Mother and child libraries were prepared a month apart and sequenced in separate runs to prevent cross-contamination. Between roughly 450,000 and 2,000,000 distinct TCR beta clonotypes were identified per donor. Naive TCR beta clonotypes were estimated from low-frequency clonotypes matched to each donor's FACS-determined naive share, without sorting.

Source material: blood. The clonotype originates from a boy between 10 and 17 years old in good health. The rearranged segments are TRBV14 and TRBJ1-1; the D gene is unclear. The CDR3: CASSRSAGMNTEAFF. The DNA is TGTGCCAGCAGCCGTTCTGCGGGGATGAACACTGAAGCTTTCTTT. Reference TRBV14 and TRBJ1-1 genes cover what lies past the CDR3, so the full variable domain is EAGVTQFPSHSVIEKGQTVTLRCDPISGHDNLYWYRRVMGKEIKFLLHFVKESKQDESGMPNNRFLAERTGGTYSTLKVQPAELEDSGVYFCASSRSAGMNTEAFFGQGTRLTVV.